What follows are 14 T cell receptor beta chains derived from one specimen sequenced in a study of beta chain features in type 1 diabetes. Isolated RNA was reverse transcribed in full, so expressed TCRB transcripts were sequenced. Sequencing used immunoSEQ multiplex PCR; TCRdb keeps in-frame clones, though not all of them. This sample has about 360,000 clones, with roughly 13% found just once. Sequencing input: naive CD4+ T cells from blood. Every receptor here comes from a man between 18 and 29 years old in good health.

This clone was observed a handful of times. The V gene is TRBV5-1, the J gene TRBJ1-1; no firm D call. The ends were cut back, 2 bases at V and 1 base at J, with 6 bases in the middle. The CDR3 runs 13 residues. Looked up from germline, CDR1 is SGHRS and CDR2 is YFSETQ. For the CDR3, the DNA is TGCGCCAGCAGCTTTGAGGGGAACACTGAAGCTTTCTTT. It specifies CASSFEGNTEAFF.

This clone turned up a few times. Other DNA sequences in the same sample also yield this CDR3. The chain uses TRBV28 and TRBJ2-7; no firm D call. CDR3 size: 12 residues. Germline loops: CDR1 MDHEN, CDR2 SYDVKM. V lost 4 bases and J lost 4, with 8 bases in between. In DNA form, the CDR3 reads TGTGCCAGCAGTTCCCCGGGTTACGAGCAGTACTTC. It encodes CASSSPGYEQYF.

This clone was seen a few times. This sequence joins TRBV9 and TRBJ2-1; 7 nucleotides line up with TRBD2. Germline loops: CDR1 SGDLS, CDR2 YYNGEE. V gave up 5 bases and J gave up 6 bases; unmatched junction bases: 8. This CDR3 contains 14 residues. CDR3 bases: TGTGCCAGCAGTGGGGGGGTAGCCGGCAATGAGCAGTTCTTC. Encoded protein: CASSGGVAGNEQFF. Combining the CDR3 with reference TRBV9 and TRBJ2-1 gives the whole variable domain DSGVTQTPKHLITATGQRVTLRCSPRSGDLSVYWYQQSLDQGLQFLIQYYNGEERAKGNILERFSAQQFPDLHSELNLSSLELGDSALYFCASSGGVAGNEQFFGPGTRLTVL.

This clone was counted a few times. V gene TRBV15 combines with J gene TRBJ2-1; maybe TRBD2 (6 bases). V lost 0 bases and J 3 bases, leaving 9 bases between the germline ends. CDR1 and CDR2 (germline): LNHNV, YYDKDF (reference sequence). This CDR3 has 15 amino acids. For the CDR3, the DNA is TGTGCCACCAGCAGAGATGGGACTGTCTACAATGAGCAGTTCTTC. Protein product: CATSRDGTVYNEQFF.

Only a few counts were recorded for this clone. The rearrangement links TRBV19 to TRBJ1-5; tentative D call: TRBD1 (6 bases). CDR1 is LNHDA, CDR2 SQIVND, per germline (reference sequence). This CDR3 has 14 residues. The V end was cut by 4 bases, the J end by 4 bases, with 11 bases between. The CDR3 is CASSRNRENQPQHF. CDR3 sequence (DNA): TGTGCCAGTAGTAGAAACAGGGAAAATCAGCCCCAGCATTTT.

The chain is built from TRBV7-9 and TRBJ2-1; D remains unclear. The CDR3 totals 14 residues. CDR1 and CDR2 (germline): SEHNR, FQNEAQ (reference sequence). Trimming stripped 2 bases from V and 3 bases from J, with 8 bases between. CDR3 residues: CASSLSLVYNEQFF. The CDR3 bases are TGTGCCAGCAGCTTAAGTCTAGTCTACAATGAGCAGTTCTTC.

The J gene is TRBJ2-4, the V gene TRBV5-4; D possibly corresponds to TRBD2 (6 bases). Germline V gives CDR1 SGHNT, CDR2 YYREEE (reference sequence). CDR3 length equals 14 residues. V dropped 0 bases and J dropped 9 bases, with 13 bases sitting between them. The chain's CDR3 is CASSLGGLRVIQYF. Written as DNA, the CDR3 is TGTGCCAGCAGCTTGGGGGGACTTCGGGTCATTCAGTACTTC.

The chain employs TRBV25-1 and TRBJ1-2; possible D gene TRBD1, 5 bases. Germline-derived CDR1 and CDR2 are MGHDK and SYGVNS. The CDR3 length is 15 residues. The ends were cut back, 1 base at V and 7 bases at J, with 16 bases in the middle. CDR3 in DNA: TGTGCCAGCAGTGAATTAGATGACGGGGGGTCTGGCTACACCTTC. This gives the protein CASSELDDGGSGYTF.

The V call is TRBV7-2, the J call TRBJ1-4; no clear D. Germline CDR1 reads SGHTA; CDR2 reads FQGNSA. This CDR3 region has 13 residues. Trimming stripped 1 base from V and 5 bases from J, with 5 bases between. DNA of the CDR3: TGTGCCAGCAGCTTAGGAGGGAATGAAAAACTGTTTTTT. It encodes CASSLGGNEKLFF.

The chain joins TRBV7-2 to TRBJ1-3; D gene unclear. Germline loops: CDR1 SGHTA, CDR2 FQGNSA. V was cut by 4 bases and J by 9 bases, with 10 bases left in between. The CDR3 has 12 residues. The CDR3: CASSSSSRTIYF. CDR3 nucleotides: TGTGCCAGCAGCTCCTCGAGTCGCACCATATATTTT.

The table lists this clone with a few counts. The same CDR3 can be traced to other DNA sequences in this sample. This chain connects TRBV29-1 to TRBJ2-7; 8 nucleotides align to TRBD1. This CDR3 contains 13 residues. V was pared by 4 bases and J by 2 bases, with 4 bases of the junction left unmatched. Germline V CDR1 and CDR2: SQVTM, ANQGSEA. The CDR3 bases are TGCAGCGTTGGTGGGACAGGAACCTACGAGCAGTACTTC. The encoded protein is CSVGGTGTYEQYF.

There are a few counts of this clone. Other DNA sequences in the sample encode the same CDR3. CDR3 sequence: CASSVGDRYNEQFF. CDR3 in DNA: TGTGCCAGCAGCGTAGGAGACAGATACAATGAGCAGTTCTTC. The chain joins TRBV9 to TRBJ2-1; tentatively, D is TRBD1 (5 bases). Germline V gene sequence: CDR1 SGDLS, CDR2 YYNGEE. The CDR3 is 14 amino acids. V was shortened by 0 bases and J by 4 bases, with 8 bases between the two germline ends. Combining the CDR3 with reference TRBV9 and TRBJ2-1 gives the whole variable domain DSGVTQTPKHLITATGQRVTLRCSPRSGDLSVYWYQQSLDQGLQFLIQYYNGEERAKGNILERFSAQQFPDLHSELNLSSLELGDSALYFCASSVGDRYNEQFFGPGTRLTVL.

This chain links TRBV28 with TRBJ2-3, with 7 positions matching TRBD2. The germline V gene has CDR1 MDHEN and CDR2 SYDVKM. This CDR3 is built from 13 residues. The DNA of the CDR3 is TGTTCGAGCGGGAAAGGGAGCACAGATACGCAGTATTTT. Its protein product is CSSGKGSTDTQYF. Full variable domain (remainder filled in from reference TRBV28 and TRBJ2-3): DVKVTQSSRYLVKRTGEKVFLECVQDMDHENMFWYRQDPGLGLRLIYFSYDVKMKEKGDIPEGYSVSREKKERFSLILESASTNQTSMYLCSSGKGSTDTQYFGPGTRLTVL.

CDR3 region: CAISEILAGGDEQFF. The CDR3 bases are TGTGCCATCAGTGAGATACTAGCGGGAGGGGATGAGCAGTTCTTC. The chain carries TRBV10-3 and TRBJ2-1; 13 bases agree with TRBD2. This CDR3 is 15 amino acids long. CDR1 is ENHRY, CDR2 SYGVKD, per germline. V lost 2 bases and J lost 8; bases outside the gene matches: 3.